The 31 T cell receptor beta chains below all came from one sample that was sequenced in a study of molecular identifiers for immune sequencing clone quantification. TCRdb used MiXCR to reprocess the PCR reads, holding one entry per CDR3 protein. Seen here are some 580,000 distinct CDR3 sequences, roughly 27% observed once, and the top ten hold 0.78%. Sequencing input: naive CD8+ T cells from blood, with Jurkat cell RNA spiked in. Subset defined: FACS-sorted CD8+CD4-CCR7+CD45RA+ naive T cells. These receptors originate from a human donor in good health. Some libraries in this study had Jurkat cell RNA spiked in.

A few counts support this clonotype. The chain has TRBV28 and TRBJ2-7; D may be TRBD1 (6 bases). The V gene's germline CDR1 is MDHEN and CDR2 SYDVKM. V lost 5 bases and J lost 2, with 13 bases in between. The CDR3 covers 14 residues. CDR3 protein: CASSTRDITYEQYF. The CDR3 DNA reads TGTGCCAGCAGTACCCGGGACATAACCTACGAGCAGTACTTC. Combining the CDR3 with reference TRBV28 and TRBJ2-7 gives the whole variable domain DVKVTQSSRYLVKRTGEKVFLECVQDMDHENMFWYRQDPGLGLRLIYFSYDVKMKEKGDIPEGYSVSREKKERFSLILESASTNQTSMYLCASSTRDITYEQYFGPGTRLTVT.

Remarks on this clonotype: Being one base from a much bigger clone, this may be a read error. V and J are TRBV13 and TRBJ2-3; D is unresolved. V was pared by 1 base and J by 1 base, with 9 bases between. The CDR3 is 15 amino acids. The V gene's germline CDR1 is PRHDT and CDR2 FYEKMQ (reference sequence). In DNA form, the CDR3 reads TGTGCCAGCAGCTTAGCCCCCGCCCGCACAGATACGCAGTATTTT. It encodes CASSLAPARTDTQYF.

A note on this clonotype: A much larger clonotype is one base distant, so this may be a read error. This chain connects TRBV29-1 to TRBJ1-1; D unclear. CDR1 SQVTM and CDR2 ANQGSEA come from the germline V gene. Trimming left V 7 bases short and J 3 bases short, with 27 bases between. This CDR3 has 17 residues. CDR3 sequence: CSGIKFGFSGMDTEAFF. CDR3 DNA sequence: TGCAGCGGAATAAAGTTTGGGTTTTCGGGCATGGACACTGAAGCTTTCTTT.

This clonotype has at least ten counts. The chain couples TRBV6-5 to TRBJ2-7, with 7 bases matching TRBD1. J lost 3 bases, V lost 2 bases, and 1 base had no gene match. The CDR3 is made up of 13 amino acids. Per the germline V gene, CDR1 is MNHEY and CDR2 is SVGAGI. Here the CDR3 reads CASSYDRDYEQYF. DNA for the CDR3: TGTGCCAGCAGTTACGACAGGGACTACGAGCAGTACTTC.

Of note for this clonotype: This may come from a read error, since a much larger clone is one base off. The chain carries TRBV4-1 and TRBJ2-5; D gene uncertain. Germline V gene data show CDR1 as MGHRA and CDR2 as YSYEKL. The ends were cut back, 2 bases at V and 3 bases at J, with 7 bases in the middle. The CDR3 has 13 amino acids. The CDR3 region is CASSQLGEETQYF. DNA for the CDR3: TGCGCCAGCAGCCAACTTGGGGAAGAGACCCAGTACTTC.

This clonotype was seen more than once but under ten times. The CDR3, as DNA: TGTGCCAGCAGTGCTTTCACGGCGGGGACAGGGGAGGGTGAGCAGTTCTTC. The encoded protein is CASSAFTAGTGEGEQFF. The chain links TRBV6-1 to TRBJ2-1, with TRBD1 matching over 10 bases. Germline values: CDR1 MNHNS, CDR2 SASEGT. The V segment lost 4 bases and the J segment 9 bases; nucleotides outside the gene matches: 15. The CDR3 contains 17 residues.

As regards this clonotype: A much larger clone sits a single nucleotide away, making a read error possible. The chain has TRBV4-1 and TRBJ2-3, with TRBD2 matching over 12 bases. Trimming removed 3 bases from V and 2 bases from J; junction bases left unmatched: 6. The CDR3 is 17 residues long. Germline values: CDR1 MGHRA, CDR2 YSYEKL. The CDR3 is CASSHLLAGGPTDTQYF. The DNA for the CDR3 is TGCGCCAGCAGCCATCTACTAGCGGGGGGACCCACAGATACGCAGTATTTT.

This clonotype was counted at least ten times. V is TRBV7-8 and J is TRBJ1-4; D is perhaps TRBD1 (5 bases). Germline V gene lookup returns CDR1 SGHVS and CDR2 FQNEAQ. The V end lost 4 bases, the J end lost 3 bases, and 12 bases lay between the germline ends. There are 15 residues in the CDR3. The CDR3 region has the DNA TGTGCCAGCAGCTCAATTGGGGGGTCTAATGAAAAACTGTTTTTT. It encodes CASSSIGGSNEKLFF.

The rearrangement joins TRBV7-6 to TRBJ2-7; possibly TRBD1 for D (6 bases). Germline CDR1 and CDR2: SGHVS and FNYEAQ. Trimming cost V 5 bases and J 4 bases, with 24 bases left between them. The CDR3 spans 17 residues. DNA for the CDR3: TGTGCCAGCAGCCCAAAGTCGGGTAGGGGGTTCACGTACGAGCAGTACTTC. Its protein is CASSPKSGRGFTYEQYF.

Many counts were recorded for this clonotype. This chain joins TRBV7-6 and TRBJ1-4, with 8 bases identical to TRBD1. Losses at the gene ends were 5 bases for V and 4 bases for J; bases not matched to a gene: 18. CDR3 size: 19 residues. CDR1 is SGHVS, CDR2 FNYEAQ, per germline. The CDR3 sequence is CASSLLDREETEINEKLFF. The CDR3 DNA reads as TGTGCCAGCAGCCTCCTGGACAGGGAGGAGACGGAAATTAATGAAAAACTGTTTTTT.

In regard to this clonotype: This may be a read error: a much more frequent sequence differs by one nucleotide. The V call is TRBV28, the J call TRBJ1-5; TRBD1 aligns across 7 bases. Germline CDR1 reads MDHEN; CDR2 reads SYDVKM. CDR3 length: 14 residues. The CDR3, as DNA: TGTGCCAGCGGTTTATTAGGGGGCTTGCAGCCCCAGCATTTT. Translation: CASGLLGGLQPQHF.

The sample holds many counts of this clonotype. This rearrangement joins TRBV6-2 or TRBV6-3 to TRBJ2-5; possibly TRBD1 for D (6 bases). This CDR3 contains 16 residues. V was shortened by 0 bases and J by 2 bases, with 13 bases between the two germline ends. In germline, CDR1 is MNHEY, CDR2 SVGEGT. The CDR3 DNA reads TGTGCCAGCAGTTACTCGTACAGGGAACTTCAAGAGACCCAGTACTTC. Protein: CASSYSYRELQETQYF.

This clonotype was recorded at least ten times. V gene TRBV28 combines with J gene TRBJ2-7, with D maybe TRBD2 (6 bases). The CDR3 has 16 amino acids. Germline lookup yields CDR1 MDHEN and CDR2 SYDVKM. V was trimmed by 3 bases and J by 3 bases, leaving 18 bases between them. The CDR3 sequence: CASSLPGRDGVYEQYF. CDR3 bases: TGTGCCAGCAGTTTGCCCGGGCGGGACGGGGTCTACGAGCAGTACTTC.

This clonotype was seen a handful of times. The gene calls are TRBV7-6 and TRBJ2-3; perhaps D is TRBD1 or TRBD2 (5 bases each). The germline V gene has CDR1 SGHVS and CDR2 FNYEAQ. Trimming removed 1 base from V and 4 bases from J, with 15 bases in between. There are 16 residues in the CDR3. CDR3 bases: TGTGCCAGCAGCTTAGGGGGGACGTGGGAAGCAGATACGCAGTATTTT. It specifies CASSLGGTWEADTQYF.

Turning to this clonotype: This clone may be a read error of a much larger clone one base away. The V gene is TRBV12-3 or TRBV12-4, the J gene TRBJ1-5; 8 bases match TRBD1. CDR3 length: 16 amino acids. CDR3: CASSSGTGFADQLQHF. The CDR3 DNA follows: TGTGCCAGCAGTTCCGGGACAGGCTTTGCAGATCAGCTCCAGCATTTT.

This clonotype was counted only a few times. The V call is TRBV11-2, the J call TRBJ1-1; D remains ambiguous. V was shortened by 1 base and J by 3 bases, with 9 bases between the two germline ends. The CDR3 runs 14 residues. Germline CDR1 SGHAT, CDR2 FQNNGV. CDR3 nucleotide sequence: TGTGCCAGCAGCTTAGGTTTCCAGCACACTGAAGCTTTCTTT. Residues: CASSLGFQHTEAFF.

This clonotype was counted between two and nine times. CDR3 nucleotide sequence: TGTGCCAGCAGTACAAACACTGGAGCTAACTATGGCTACACCTTC. Amino acids: CASSTNTGANYGYTF. The V call is TRBV12-3 or TRBV12-4, the J call TRBJ1-2, with no clear D. CDR3 length equals 15 residues. Trimming cost V 5 bases and J 0 bases, with 13 bases left between them.

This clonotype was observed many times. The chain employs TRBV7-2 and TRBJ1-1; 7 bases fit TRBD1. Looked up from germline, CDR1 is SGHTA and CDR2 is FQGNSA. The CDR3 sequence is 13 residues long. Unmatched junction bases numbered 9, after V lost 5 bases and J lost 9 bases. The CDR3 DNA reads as TGTGCCAGCAGCACCATAGACAGGGATCAAGCTTTCTTT. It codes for CASSTIDRDQAFF.

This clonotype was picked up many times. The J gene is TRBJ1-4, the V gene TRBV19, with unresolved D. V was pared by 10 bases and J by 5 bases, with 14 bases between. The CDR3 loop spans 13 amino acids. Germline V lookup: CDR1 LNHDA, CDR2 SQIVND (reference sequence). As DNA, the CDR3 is TGTGCCACCACCGGGGTCCTCAATGAAAAACTGTTTTTT. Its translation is CATTGVLNEKLFF.

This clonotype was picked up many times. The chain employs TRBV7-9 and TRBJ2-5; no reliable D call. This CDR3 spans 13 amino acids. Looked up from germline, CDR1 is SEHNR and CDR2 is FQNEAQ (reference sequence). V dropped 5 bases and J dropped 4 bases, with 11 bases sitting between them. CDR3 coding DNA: TGTGCCAGCAGCACCCTCCCCGTAGAGACCCAGTACTTC. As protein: CASSTLPVETQYF.

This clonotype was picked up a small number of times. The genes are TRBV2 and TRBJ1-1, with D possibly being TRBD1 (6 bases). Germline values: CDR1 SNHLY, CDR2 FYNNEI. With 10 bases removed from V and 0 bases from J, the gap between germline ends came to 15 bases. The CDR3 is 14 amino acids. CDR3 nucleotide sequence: TGTGCCACTCAAGACGGGGACATGAACACTGAAGCTTTCTTT. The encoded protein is CATQDGDMNTEAFF.

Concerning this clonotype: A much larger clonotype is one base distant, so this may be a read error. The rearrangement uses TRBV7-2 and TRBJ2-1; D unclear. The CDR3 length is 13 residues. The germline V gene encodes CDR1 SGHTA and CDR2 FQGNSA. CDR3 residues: CASSSTPNNAQFF. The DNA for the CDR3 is TGTGCCAGCAGCTCGACACCAAACAATGCGCAGTTCTTC.

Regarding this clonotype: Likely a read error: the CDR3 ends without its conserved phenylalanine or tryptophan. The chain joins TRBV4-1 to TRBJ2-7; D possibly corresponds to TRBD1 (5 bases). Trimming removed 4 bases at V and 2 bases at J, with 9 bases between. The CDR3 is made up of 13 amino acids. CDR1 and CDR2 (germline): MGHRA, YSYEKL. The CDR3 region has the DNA TGCGCCAGCAGCCCGACAGCTACCTACGAGCAGTACTAC. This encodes CASSPTATYEQYY.

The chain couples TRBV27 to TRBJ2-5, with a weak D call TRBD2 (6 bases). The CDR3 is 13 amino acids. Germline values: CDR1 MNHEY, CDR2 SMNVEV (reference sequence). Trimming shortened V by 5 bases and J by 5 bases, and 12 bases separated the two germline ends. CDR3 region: CASSPYSGETQYF. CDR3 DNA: TGTGCCAGCAGTCCTTACAGCGGGGAGACCCAGTACTTC.

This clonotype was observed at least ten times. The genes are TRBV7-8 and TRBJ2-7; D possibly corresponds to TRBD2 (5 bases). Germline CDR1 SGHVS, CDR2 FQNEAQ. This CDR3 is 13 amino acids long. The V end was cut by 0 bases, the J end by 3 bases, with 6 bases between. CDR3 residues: CASSLADYYEQYF. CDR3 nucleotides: TGTGCCAGCAGCTTAGCCGACTACTACGAGCAGTACTTC.

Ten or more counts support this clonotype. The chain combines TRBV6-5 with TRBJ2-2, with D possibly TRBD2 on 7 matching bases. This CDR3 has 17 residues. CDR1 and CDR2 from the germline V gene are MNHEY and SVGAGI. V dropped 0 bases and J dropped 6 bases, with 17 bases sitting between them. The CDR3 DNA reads TGTGCCAGCAGTTACTCGACCGGGGGGCTAAGACCCGGGGAGCTGTTTTTT. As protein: CASSYSTGGLRPGELFF.

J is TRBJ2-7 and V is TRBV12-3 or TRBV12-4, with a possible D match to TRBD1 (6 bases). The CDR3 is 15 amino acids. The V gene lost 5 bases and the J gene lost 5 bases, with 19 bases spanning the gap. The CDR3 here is CASSPPVGAGNEQYF. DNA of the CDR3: TGTGCCAGCAGTCCCCCGGTGGGGGCGGGTAACGAGCAGTACTTC.

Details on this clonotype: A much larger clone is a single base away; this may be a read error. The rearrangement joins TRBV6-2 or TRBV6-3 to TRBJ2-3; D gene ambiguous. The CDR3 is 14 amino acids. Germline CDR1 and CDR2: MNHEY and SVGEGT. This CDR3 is CTSSYASNTDTQYF. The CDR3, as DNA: TGTACCAGCAGTTACGCGAGTAACACAGATACGCAGTATTTT.

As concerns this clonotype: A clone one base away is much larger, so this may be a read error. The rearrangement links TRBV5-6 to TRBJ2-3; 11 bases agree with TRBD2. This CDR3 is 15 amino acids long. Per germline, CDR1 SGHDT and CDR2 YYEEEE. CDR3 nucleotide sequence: TGTGCCAGCAGTCCGACTAGCGGGGCCTTCGATACGCTGTATTTT. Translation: CASSPTSGAFDTLYF.

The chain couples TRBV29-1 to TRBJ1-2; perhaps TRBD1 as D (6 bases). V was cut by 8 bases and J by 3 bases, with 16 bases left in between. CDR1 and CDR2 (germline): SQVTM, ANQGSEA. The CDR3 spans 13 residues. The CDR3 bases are TGCAGCTACCTATCAGGGGTCGACTATGGCTACACCTTC. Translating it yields CSYLSGVDYGYTF.

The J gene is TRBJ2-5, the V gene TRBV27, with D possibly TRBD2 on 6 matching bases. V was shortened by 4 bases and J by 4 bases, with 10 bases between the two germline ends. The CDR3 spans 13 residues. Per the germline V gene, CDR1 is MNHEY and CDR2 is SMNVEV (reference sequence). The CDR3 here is CASSSGGGETQYF. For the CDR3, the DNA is TGTGCCAGCAGTTCCGGGGGTGGAGAGACCCAGTACTTC.